This T cell receptor beta chain was recovered during a study of control samples from healthy donors and cancer patients. The protocol was immunoSEQ multiplex PCR, while the TCRdb copy is restricted to in-frame clones and leaves out a portion. This repertoire shows under 150,000 clones, approximately 86% found once; its top ten account for just over 8.5%. The CDR3 extends over 17 amino acids. This rearrangement joins TRBV21-1 to TRBJ2-1. TRBV21-1 is a pseudogene. Sequenced input: blood. This clonotype originated in a woman in her twenties or thirties in good health. The CDR3 DNA sequence: TGTGCCAGCAGCAAAGAAGATAATGACCGCGACTACAATGAGCAGTTCTTC. It encodes CASSKEDNDRDYNEQFF.